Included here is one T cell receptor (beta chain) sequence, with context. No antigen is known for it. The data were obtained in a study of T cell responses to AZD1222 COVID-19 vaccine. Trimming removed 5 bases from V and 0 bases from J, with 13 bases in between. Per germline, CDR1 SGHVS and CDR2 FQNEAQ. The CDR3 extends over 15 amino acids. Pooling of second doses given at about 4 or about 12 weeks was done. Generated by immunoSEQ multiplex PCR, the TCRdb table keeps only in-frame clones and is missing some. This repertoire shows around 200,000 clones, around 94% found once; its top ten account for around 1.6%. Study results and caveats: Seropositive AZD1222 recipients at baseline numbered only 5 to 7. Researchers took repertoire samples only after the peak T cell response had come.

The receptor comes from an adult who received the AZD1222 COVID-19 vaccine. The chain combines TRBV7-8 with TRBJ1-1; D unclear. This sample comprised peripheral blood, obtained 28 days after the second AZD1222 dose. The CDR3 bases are TGTGCCAGCAGCACCCTCGGCAGGTTGAACACTGAAGCTTTCTTT. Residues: CASSTLGRLNTEAFF.